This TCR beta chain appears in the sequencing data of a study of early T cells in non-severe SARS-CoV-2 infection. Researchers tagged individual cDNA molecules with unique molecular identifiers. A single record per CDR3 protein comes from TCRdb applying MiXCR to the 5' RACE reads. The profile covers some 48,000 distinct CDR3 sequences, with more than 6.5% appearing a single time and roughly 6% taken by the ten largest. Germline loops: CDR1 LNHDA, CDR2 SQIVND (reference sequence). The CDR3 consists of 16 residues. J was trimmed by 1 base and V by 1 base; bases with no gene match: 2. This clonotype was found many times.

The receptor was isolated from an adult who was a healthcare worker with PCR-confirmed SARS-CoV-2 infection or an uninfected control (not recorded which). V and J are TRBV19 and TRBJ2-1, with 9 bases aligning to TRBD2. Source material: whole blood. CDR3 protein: CASSIGLAGSYNEQFF. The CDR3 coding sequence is TGTGCCAGTAGTATAGGGCTAGCGGGGTCCTACAATGAGCAGTTCTTC.